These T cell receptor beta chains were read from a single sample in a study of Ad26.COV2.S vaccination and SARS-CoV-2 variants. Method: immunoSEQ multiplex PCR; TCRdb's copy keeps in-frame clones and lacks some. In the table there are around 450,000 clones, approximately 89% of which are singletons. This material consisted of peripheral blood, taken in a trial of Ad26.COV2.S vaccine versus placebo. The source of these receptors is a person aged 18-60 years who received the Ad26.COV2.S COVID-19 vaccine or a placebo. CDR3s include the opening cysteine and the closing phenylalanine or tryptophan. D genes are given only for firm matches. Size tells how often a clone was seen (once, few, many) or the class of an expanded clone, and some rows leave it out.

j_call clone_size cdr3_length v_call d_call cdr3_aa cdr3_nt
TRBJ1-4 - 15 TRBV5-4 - CASSLGTATNEKLFF TGTGCCAGCAGCTTGGGGACAGCAACTAATGAAAAACTGTTTTTT
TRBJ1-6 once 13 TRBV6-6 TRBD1 CASRGQGESPLHF TGTGCCAGCAGGGGACAGGGGGAATCACCCCTCCACTTT
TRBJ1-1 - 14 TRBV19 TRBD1 CASSIGTGNTEAFF TGTGCCAGTAGTATAGGGACAGGGAACACTGAAGCTTTCTTT
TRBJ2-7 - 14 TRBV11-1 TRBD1 CASSKFGTDYEQYF TGTGCCAGCAGCAAGTTCGGGACAGACTACGAGCAGTACTTC
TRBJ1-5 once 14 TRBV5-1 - CASSLGGAPQAQHF TGCGCCAGCAGCTTGGGCGGGGCCCCGCAGGCCCAGCATTTT
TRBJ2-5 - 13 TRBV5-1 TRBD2 CASESGGRETQYF TGCGCCAGCGAGTCGGGAGGCAGGGAGACCCAGTACTTC
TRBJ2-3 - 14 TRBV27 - CASSWQGSTDTQYF TGTGCCAGCAGTTGGCAGGGGTCCACAGATACGCAGTATTTT
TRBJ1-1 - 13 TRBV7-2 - CASASGAHLSAFF TGTGCCAGCGCCTCGGGGGCGCATCTTTCCGCTTTCTTT
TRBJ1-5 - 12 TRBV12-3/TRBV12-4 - CASSFRGQPQHF TGTGCCAGCAGTTTCCGGGGGCAGCCCCAGCATTTT
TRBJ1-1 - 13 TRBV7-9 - CAGSSSLNTEAFF TGTGCCGGCAGTTCCTCCCTGAACACTGAAGCTTTCTTT
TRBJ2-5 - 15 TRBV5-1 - CASSLMGGDQETQYF TGCGCCAGCAGCCTTATGGGCGGGGACCAAGAGACCCAGTACTTC
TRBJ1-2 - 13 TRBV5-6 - CASSDGTSGGYTF TGTGCCAGCAGCGATGGGACATCTGGAGGCTACACCTTC
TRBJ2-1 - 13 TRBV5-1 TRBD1 CASRYGQGNEQFF TGCGCCAGCAGATACGGACAGGGGAATGAGCAGTTCTTC
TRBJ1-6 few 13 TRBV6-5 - CASKVSPDSPLHF TGTGCCAGCAAGGTTAGCCCGGATTCACCCCTCCACTTT
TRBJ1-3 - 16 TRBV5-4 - CASSLAGAYSGNTIYF TGTGCCAGCAGCTTGGCCGGCGCCTACTCTGGAAACACCATATATTTT
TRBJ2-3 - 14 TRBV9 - CASSVSSGTDTQYF TGTGCCAGCAGCGTCTCGTCTGGCACAGATACGCAGTATTTT
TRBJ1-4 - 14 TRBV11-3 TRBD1 CASSLPTGGEKLFF TGTGCCAGCAGCCTCCCGACAGGGGGTGAAAAACTGTTTTTT
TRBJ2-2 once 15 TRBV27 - CASGVGRLGAGELFF TGTGCCAGCGGAGTGGGCCGTCTTGGGGCCGGGGAGCTGTTTTTT
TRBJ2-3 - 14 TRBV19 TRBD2 CASQVAGSTDTQYF TGTGCCAGTCAAGTAGCGGGTAGCACAGATACGCAGTATTTT
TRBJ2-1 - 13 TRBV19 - CASSIGVPWEQFF TGTGCCAGTAGTATAGGGGTCCCCTGGGAGCAGTTCTTC
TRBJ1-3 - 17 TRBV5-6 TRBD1 CASSFSRGQRAGNTIYF TGTGCCAGCAGCTTTTCAAGGGGGCAAAGGGCTGGAAACACCATATATTTT
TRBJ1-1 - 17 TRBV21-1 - CASSPPSRGAENTEAFF TGTGCCAGCAGCCCCCCAAGCCGGGGGGCGGAAAACACTGAAGCTTTCTTT
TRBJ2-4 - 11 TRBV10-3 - CAIAQSHIQYF TGTGCCATCGCTCAGTCCCACATTCAGTACTTC
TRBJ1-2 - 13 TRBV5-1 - CASSAQGTDGYTF TGCGCCAGCAGCGCACAGGGTACCGATGGCTACACCTTC
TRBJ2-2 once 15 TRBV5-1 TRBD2 CASSLRGGSSGELFF TGCGCCAGCAGCCTCCGGGGGGGCTCCTCCGGGGAGCTGTTTTTT
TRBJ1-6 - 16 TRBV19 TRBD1 CASSPIPGQGISPLHF TGTGCCAGTAGTCCTATACCGGGACAGGGAATCTCACCCCTCCACTTT
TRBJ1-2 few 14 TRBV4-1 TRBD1 CASSQGTGGNGYTF TGCGCCAGCAGCCAAGGGACAGGCGGCAATGGCTACACCTTC
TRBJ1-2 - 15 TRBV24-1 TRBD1 CATSDPETGRNGYTF TGTGCCACCAGTGACCCTGAGACAGGGCGAAACGGCTACACCTTC
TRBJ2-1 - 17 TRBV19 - CASSWGPRRSSYNEQFF TGTGCCAGTAGTTGGGGCCCTCGTAGGAGCTCCTACAATGAGCAGTTCTTC
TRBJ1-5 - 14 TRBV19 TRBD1 CASSTTGARQPQHF TGTGCCAGTAGTACCACAGGGGCTCGTCAGCCCCAGCATTTT
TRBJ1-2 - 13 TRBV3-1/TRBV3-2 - CASSYGQLELYTF TGTGCCAGCAGTTACGGACAGTTGGAGCTCTACACCTTC
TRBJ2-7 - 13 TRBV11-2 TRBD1 CASSHTVDRAQYF TGTGCCAGCAGCCACACTGTCGACAGGGCTCAGTACTTC
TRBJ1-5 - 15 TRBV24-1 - CATSGASHSNQPQHF TGTGCCACCAGTGGCGCAAGTCATAGCAATCAGCCCCAGCATTTT
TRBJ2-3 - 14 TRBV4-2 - CASSQEESTDTQYF TGTGCCAGCAGCCAAGAGGAGTCCACAGATACGCAGTATTTT
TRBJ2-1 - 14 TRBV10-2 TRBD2 CASRTSGTYNEQFF TGCGCCAGCAGGACTAGCGGGACATACAATGAGCAGTTCTTC
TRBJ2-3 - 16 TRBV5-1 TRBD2 CASSFYGYGREDTQYF TGCGCCAGCAGCTTCTACGGTTACGGGAGGGAAGATACGCAGTATTTT
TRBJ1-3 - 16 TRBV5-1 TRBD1 CASSPLGQGVGNTIYF TGCGCCAGCAGCCCTCTGGGACAGGGGGTAGGAAACACCATATATTTT
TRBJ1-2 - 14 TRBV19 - CASSLTDRENGYTF TGTGCCAGTTCCCTCACCGACCGGGAGAATGGCTACACCTTC
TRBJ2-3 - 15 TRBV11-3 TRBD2 CASSSIGGGTDTQYF TGTGCCAGCAGCTCGATCGGGGGGGGTACAGATACGCAGTATTTT
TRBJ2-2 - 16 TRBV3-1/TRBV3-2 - CASSRRSEVDTGELFF TGTGCCAGCAGCCGCCGGAGCGAGGTCGACACCGGGGAGCTGTTTTTT
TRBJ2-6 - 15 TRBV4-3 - CASSQVGGGANVLTF TGCGCCAGCAGCCAGGTTGGAGGAGGGGCCAACGTCCTGACTTTC
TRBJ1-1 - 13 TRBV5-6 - CASSRTDNTEAFF TGTGCCAGCAGCAGAACAGATAACACTGAAGCTTTCTTT
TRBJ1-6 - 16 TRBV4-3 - CASSQDYAGEGSPLHF TGCGCCAGCAGCCAAGATTACGCAGGGGAAGGTTCACCCCTCCACTTT
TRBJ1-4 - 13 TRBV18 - CASSRYQEVKLFF TGTGCCAGCTCACGCTACCAGGAGGTAAAACTGTTTTTT
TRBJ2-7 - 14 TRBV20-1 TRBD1 CSASKIRDRYEQYF TGCAGTGCTAGTAAAATCCGGGACAGATACGAGCAGTACTTC
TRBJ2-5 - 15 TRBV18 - CASSPPADRLGTQYF TGTGCCAGCTCACCACCGGCGGACCGGTTAGGGACCCAGTACTTC
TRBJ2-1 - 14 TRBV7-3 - CASSSTAGLNEQFF TGTGCCAGCAGCTCCACAGCGGGTCTCAATGAGCAGTTCTTC
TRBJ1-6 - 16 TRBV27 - CASRAELLSYNSPLHF TGTGCCAGCAGGGCGGAGTTACTCTCCTATAATTCACCCCTCCACTTT
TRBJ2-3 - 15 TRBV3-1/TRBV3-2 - CASSQDFKGPDTQYF TGTGCCAGCAGCCAAGATTTCAAGGGCCCAGATACGCAGTATTTT
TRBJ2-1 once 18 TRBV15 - CATSRDSGAFRNTQEQFF TGTGCCACCAGCAGAGATTCTGGAGCGTTCCGCAATACTCAAGAGCAGTTCTTC
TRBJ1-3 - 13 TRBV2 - CASSKDSGNTIYF TGTGCCAGCAGTAAGGACAGTGGAAACACCATATATTTT
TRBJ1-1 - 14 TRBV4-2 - CASSQGGRNTEAFF TGTGCCAGCAGCCAGGGCGGGCGGAACACTGAAGCTTTCTTT
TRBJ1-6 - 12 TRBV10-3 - CAISKERGRIHF TGTGCCATCAGTAAGGAGAGGGGACGTATCCACTTT
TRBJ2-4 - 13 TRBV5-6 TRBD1 CASSSRTGSIQYF TGTGCCAGCAGCTCTAGGACAGGGTCCATTCAGTACTTC
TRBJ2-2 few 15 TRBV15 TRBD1 CATSIGTANTGELFF TGTGCCACCAGCATCGGGACAGCGAACACCGGGGAGCTGTTTTTT
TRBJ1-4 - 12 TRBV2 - CASSGQGWKLFF TGTGCCAGCAGTGGCCAAGGATGGAAACTGTTTTTT
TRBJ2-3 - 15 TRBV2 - CASPQGPGGTDTQYF TGTGCCAGCCCCCAAGGCCCGGGAGGCACAGATACGCAGTATTTT